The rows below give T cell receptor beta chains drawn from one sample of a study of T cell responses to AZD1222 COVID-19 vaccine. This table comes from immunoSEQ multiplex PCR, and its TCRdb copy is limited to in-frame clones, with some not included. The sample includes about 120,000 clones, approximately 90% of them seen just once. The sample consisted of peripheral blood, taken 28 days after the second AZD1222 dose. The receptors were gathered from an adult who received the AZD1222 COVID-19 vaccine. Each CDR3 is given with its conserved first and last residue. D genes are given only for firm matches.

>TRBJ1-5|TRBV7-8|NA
CASSFAGRSNQPQHF
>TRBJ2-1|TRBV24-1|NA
CATSDRAGTYNEQFF
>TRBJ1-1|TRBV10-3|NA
CAISAVNTEAFF
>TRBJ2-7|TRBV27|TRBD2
CASSLNGLAGAYEQYF
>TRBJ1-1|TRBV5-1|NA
CASSLALGEAFF
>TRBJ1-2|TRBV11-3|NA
CASSLQGKVNGYTF
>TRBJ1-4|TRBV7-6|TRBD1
CASSLRTGGRVEKLFF
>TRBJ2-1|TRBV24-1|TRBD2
CATSRLAEQFF
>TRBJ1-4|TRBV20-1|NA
CSASQQGSLDEKLFF
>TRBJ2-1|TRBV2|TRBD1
CAGHRDSYNEQFF
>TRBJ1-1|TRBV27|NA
CASSKPTVGRRITEAFF
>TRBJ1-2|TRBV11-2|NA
CASSLEGAGYTF
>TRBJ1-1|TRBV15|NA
CATSRDPGIKAFF
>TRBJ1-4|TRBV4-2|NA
CASSQTEVFGEKLFF
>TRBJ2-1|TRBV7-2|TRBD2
CASSPGGGRAFNEQFF
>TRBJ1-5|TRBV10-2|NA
CASSESSRGTFNQPQHF
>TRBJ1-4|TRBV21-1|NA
CASSGTDRVSANEKLFF
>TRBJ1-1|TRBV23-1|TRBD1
CASRPGQGPGTEAFF
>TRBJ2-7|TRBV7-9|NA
CASSYRDTYEQYF
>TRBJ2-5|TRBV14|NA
CASSQDWRRSGETQYF
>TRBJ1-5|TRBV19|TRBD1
CASSPGTEYQPQHF
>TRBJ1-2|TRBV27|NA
CASSLKGGYGYTF
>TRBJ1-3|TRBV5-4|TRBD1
CASSLLGQVSGNTIYF
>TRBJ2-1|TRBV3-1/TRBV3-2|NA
CASRRGNEQFF
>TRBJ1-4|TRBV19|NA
CASSRPLGGDNEKLFF
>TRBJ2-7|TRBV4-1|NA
CASSQTTADRYEQYF
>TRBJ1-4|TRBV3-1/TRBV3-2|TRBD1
CASSQATGTGGSRTNEKLFF
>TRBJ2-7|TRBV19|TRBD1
CASSIKGAYYEQYF
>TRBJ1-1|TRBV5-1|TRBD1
CASSFDGQGVNTEAFF
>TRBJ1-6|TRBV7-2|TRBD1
CASSIRGPNNSPLHF
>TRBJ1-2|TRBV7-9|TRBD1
CASTTGGNGYTF
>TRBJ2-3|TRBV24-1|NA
CATRVGSADTQYF
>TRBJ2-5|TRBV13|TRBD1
CASRRQGTGRETQYF
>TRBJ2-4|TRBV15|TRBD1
CATLDRDENIQYF
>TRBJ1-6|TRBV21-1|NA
CAWTRQQNSPLHF
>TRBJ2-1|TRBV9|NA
CASSSIGAGRNEQFF
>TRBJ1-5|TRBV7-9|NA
CASSSHLGDQPQHF
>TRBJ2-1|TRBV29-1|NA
CSVEDPSLSQFF
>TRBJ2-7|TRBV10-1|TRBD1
CASSETGETYEQYF
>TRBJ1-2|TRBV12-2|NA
CASRSSDVHGYTF
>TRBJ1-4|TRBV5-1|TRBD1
CASSLGDSLQEKLFF
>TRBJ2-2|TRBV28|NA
CASSPLQRVNTGELFF
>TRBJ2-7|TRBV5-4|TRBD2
CASSLASGSPAYEQYF
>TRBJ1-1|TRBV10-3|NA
CAASGTSSTEAFF
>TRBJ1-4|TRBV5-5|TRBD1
CASSGDRTGGDEKLFF
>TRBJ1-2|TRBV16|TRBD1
CASSQTMDQGVYGYTF
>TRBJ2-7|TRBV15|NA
CATSNPDRAYEQYF
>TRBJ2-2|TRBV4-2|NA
CASSQGDGTGELFF
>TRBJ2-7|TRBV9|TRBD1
CASSGTAYEQYF
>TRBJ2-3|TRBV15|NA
CATSRTTSRPLTDTQYF
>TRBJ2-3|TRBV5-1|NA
CASSLDGGAATDTQYF
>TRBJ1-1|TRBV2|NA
CASSEAGMNTEAFF
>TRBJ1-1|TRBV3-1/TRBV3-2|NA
CASSTLDRAEAFF
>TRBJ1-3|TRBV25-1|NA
CASSVESQRTIYF
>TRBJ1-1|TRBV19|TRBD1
CASSIEGQGYAEAFF
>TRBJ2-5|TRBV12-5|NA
CASGPNYGARETQYF